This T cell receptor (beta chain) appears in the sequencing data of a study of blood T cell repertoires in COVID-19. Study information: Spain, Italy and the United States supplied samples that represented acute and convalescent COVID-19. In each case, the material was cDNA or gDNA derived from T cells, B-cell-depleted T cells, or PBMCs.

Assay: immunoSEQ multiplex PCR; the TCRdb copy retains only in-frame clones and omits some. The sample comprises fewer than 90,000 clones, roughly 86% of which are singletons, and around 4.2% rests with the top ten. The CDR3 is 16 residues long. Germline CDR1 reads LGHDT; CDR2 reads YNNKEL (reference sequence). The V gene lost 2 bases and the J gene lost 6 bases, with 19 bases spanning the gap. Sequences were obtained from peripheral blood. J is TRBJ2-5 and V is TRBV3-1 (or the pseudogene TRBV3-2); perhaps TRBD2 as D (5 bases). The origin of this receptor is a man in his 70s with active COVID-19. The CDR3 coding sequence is TGTGCCAGCAGCCAACGGGGTAACCGGGCCGGGCAGACCCAGTACTTC. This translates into CASSQRGNRAGQTQYF.